A selection of T cell receptor beta chains follows, all from one sample in a study of blood T cells in healthy people across ages. TCRdb re-called the 5' RACE reads through MiXCR, storing one row per CDR3 protein. The table includes some 1.5 million distinct CDR3 sequences, approximately 30% detected once. The sequenced material came from blood. Source of these receptors: a woman in her twenties or thirties in good health. Both conserved end residues are part of each CDR3. Fields, in order: J gene, V gene, clone size, D gene, CDR3 protein, CDR3 DNA. The D gene is left open where the match is weak. For some rows the clone size is stated as once, few or many, or as a class when expanded; others skip it.

j_call: TRBJ1-2; v_call: TRBV12-3/TRBV12-4; clone_size: NA; d_call: TRBD1; cdr3_aa: CASSLRQGMYYGYTF; cdr3_nt: TGTGCCAGCAGCCTCCGACAGGGGATGTACTATGGCTACACCTTC
j_call: TRBJ1-2; v_call: TRBV28; clone_size: NA; d_call: NA; cdr3_aa: CASSRNQGLYGYTF; cdr3_nt: TGTGCCAGCAGTCGCAACCAGGGGCTCTATGGCTACACCTTC
j_call: TRBJ2-5; v_call: TRBV7-2; clone_size: many; d_call: NA; cdr3_aa: CASSLGSARAQETQYF; cdr3_nt: TGTGCCAGCAGCTTAGGATCGGCTAGAGCCCAAGAGACCCAGTACTTC
j_call: TRBJ2-2; v_call: TRBV7-9; clone_size: NA; d_call: NA; cdr3_aa: CASSSLEPGELFF; cdr3_nt: TGTGCCAGCAGCTCCCTGGAGCCCGGGGAGCTGTTTTTT
j_call: TRBJ1-2; v_call: TRBV20-1; clone_size: few; d_call: NA; cdr3_aa: CSARDRQGLTYGYTF; cdr3_nt: TGCAGTGCTAGAGATAGGCAGGGACTAACCTATGGCTACACCTTC
j_call: TRBJ1-2; v_call: TRBV7-2; clone_size: few; d_call: NA; cdr3_aa: CASSLDSALYGYTF; cdr3_nt: TGTGCCAGCAGCTTAGATTCAGCCCTTTACGGCTACACCTTC
j_call: TRBJ2-7; v_call: TRBV20-1; clone_size: NA; d_call: NA; cdr3_aa: CSAKEGTETYEQYF; cdr3_nt: TGCAGTGCAAAAGAAGGGACGGAAACCTACGAGCAGTACTTC
j_call: TRBJ1-4; v_call: TRBV7-9; clone_size: few; d_call: TRBD1; cdr3_aa: CASSRGQSATNEKLFF; cdr3_nt: TGTGCCAGCAGCAGGGGACAGAGCGCAACTAATGAAAAACTGTTTTTT
j_call: TRBJ2-2; v_call: TRBV10-2; clone_size: NA; d_call: NA; cdr3_aa: CASSESAGKAGELFF; cdr3_nt: TGCGCCAGCAGTGAGAGCGCAGGGAAAGCCGGGGAGCTGTTTTTT
j_call: TRBJ1-2; v_call: TRBV28; clone_size: NA; d_call: NA; cdr3_aa: CASSLLTFGYTF; cdr3_nt: TGTGCCAGCAGTTTACTTACTTTCGGCTACACCTTC
j_call: TRBJ1-5; v_call: TRBV7-2; clone_size: NA; d_call: NA; cdr3_aa: CASSQQGGLNQPQHF; cdr3_nt: TGTGCCAGCAGCCAACAGGGTGGGCTCAATCAGCCCCAGCATTTT
j_call: TRBJ2-2; v_call: TRBV29-1; clone_size: many; d_call: NA; cdr3_aa: CSGDFTGELFF; cdr3_nt: TGCAGCGGCGACTTCACCGGGGAGCTGTTTTTT
j_call: TRBJ2-1; v_call: TRBV4-1; clone_size: many; d_call: NA; cdr3_aa: CASSQVDRSTYNEQFF; cdr3_nt: TGCGCCAGCAGCCAAGTCGACAGGTCGACCTACAATGAGCAGTTCTTC
j_call: TRBJ2-1; v_call: TRBV10-3; clone_size: many; d_call: TRBD2; cdr3_aa: CASHSGGPDNEQFF; cdr3_nt: TGTGCCAGCCATTCGGGAGGGCCGGACAATGAGCAGTTCTTC
j_call: TRBJ2-7; v_call: TRBV12-3/TRBV12-4; clone_size: many; d_call: NA; cdr3_aa: CASRFNPSHEQYF; cdr3_nt: TGTGCCAGCAGGTTTAACCCCTCCCACGAGCAGTACTTC
j_call: TRBJ2-1; v_call: TRBV7-2; clone_size: many; d_call: TRBD1; cdr3_aa: CASSLRYPGQGDNEQFF; cdr3_nt: TGTGCCAGCAGCTTGCGCTATCCGGGACAGGGGGACAATGAGCAGTTCTTC
j_call: TRBJ2-7; v_call: TRBV4-1; clone_size: NA; d_call: NA; cdr3_aa: CANSQDESYEQYF; cdr3_nt: TGCGCCAACAGCCAAGATGAATCCTACGAGCAGTACTTC
j_call: TRBJ2-1; v_call: TRBV18; clone_size: few; d_call: NA; cdr3_aa: CASSPSLNERFF; cdr3_nt: TGTGCCAGCTCACCATCGTTAAATGAGCGGTTCTTC
j_call: TRBJ1-6; v_call: TRBV29-1; clone_size: NA; d_call: TRBD1; cdr3_aa: CSVRDRDDSPLHF; cdr3_nt: TGCAGCGTCAGGGACAGGGACGATTCACCCCTCCACTTT
j_call: TRBJ1-5; v_call: TRBV10-3; clone_size: NA; d_call: NA; cdr3_aa: CATSESITGGEPQHF; cdr3_nt: TGTGCCACCAGTGAGTCGATCACAGGCGGGGAGCCCCAGCATTTT
j_call: TRBJ2-7; v_call: TRBV25-1; clone_size: NA; d_call: TRBD2; cdr3_aa: CASRNPGGSYEQYF; cdr3_nt: TGTGCCAGCAGAAATCCGGGAGGGTCCTACGAGCAGTACTTC
j_call: TRBJ2-1; v_call: TRBV7-8; clone_size: NA; d_call: NA; cdr3_aa: CASSLAVGRDEQFF; cdr3_nt: TGTGCCAGCAGCTTAGCGGTGGGCAGGGATGAGCAGTTCTTC
j_call: TRBJ2-5; v_call: TRBV7-9; clone_size: many; d_call: TRBD1; cdr3_aa: CASSLTGVETQYF; cdr3_nt: TGTGCCAGCAGCTTGACAGGGGTGGAGACCCAGTACTTC
j_call: TRBJ1-1; v_call: TRBV7-6; clone_size: few; d_call: TRBD1; cdr3_aa: CASSVGPGGGTEAFF; cdr3_nt: TGTGCCAGCAGCGTCGGTCCAGGGGGCGGGACTGAAGCTTTCTTT
j_call: TRBJ1-1; v_call: TRBV12-3/TRBV12-4; clone_size: NA; d_call: NA; cdr3_aa: CASTRGWAEAFF; cdr3_nt: TGTGCCAGTACAAGGGGGTGGGCTGAAGCTTTCTTT
j_call: TRBJ1-1; v_call: TRBV29-1; clone_size: NA; d_call: NA; cdr3_aa: CSAFQIGNTEAFF; cdr3_nt: TGCAGCGCCTTTCAGATCGGGAACACTGAAGCTTTCTTT
j_call: TRBJ2-7; v_call: TRBV6-6; clone_size: many; d_call: TRBD2; cdr3_aa: CASSSGLANEQYF; cdr3_nt: TGTGCCAGCAGCTCGGGACTAGCTAACGAGCAGTACTTC
j_call: TRBJ2-5; v_call: TRBV24-1; clone_size: NA; d_call: NA; cdr3_aa: CATSDSFHETLYF; cdr3_nt: TGTGCCACCAGTGATTCCTTCCACGAGACCCTGTACTTC
j_call: TRBJ1-5; v_call: TRBV27; clone_size: few; d_call: NA; cdr3_aa: CASSLGGVAQPQHF; cdr3_nt: TGTGCCAGCTCGCTGGGGGGCGTGGCTCAGCCCCAGCATTTT